The T cell receptor beta chain described here comes from a study of T-cell memory formation after mild COVID-19. Looking at the study overall: TCR clusters largely stayed donor specific.

Study-level findings and limits: Clones contracting across day 15 to 85 had a balanced CD4/CD8 profile; later expanding clones leaned CD4+. Researchers report contracting CD4+ clones mostly in CM and EM, with CD8+ clones in EMRA. Day 37-peaking second-wave clones had unconfirmed SARS-CoV-2 specificity.

The CDR3 is made up of 14 amino acids. The germline V gene has CDR1 SGHRS and CDR2 YFSETQ. Between the trimmed V and J ends, which lost 1 base and 3 bases, there was a span of 11 bases. One entry per CDR3 protein, called by TCRdb with MiXCR from the 5' RACE reads. The sample shows 180,000 or so distinct CDR3 sequences, around a tenth of them seen only once. With respect to this clonotype: Antigen unknown.

This receptor was identified in a man in his late teens or twenties who had mild COVID-19 (a few samples of this study predate the infection). Cell type and time point are not known. The rearrangement joins TRBV5-1 to TRBJ2-7; TRBD1 is a possible D gene (6 bases). Sample: PBMCs or a T cell subset sorted from them (not recorded which). The CDR3 region has the DNA TGCGCCAGCAGCTTGCTCGGGGACAACTACGAGCAGTACTTC. Its protein is CASSLLGDNYEQYF.